A single sample is the source of the 15 T cell receptor beta chains below, sequenced in a study of CD8 T cells in Susac syndrome. A quantity of about 0.5 to 1 ug RNA underwent reverse transcription using random hexamers. TCRdb re-derived calls from the immunoSEQ multiplex PCR reads in MiXCR, one entry per CDR3 protein. The sample records fewer than 350,000 distinct CDR3 sequences, roughly 85% being singletons. Sequences were obtained from CD8+ T cells from PBMCs. Source of these receptors: a human donor with multiple sclerosis.

The chain combines TRBV4-1 with TRBJ2-7; 9 bases align to TRBD1. The CDR3 covers 14 residues. V shed 10 bases and J 5 bases; nucleotides not matched to a gene: 12. CDR1 MGHRA and CDR2 YSYEKL come from the germline V gene. For the CDR3, the DNA is TGCGCCACGTCGCCGGGACAGGGTTGGGACGAGCAGTACTTC. It translates to CATSPGQGWDEQYF.

This chain connects TRBV19 to TRBJ2-1; D may be TRBD2 (7 bases). The germline CDR1 and CDR2 sequences are LNHDA and SQIVND (reference sequence). V was shortened by 10 bases and J by 8 bases, with 30 bases between the two germline ends. The CDR3 runs to 17 residues. The CDR3 here is CATVGGSSGTWGHEQFF. The DNA for the CDR3 is TGTGCCACGGTGGGAGGGTCTAGCGGTACTTGGGGGCATGAGCAGTTCTTC.

This chain uses TRBV4-3 with TRBJ2-7; TRBD2 matches at 9 bases. V lost 0 bases to trimming and J lost 0 bases; unmatched junction nucleotides: 6. The CDR3 extends over 17 amino acids. CDR1 LGHNA and CDR2 YSLEER come from the germline V gene. The DNA of the CDR3 is TGCGCCAGCAGCCAAGACTCGGGCGGGAGGGCCTCCTACGAGCAGTACTTC. Protein product: CASSQDSGGRASYEQYF.

This chain uses TRBV4-1 with TRBJ2-3; D is possibly TRBD1 (5 bases). The V and J ends lost 0 bases and 6 bases respectively, with 16 bases between them. The CDR3 has 16 amino acids. CDR1 and CDR2 (germline): MGHRA, YSYEKL. CDR3 in amino acids: CASSQDIGAWADTQYF. Here the CDR3 DNA reads TGCGCCAGCAGCCAAGATATAGGGGCGTGGGCTGATACGCAGTATTTT.

The chain is built from TRBV7-2 and TRBJ1-2, with D tentatively TRBD1 (5 bases). CDR3 size: 14 residues. Trimming shortened V by 5 bases and J by 4 bases, and 14 bases separated the two germline ends. Germline CDR1 reads SGHTA; CDR2 reads FQGNSA. The CDR3, as DNA: TGTGCCAGCAGCCCGAATGCAGGGACCTATGGCTACACCTTC. This gives the protein CASSPNAGTYGYTF.

The chain recombines TRBV7-2 with TRBJ2-1; 10 nucleotides line up with TRBD2. Looked up from germline, CDR1 is SGHTA and CDR2 is FQGNSA. J gave up 1 base and V 1 base, and 4 bases lay outside the gene matches. The length of the CDR3 is 17 residues. The CDR3 loop is CASSLEAGGGSYNEQFF. CDR3 sequence (DNA): TGTGCCAGCAGCTTAGAAGCGGGAGGGGGGTCCTACAATGAGCAGTTCTTC.

V usage is TRBV27 and J usage is TRBJ1-6, with a weak D call TRBD1 (5 bases). This CDR3 is built from 18 residues. CDR1 MNHEY and CDR2 SMNVEV come from the germline V gene (reference sequence). Trimming removed 1 base from V and 3 bases from J, with 16 bases in between. CDR3 nucleotides: TGTGCCAGCAGTTTATTACCCCCAAATAGGGGCTATAATTCACCCCTCCACTTT. The encoded protein is CASSLLPPNRGYNSPLHF.

The chain is built from TRBV27 and TRBJ2-1; D not resolved. Trimming shortened V by 2 bases and J by 6 bases, and 8 bases separated the two germline ends. CDR1 is MNHEY and CDR2 is SMNVEV in the germline V gene (reference sequence). This CDR3 has 13 amino acids. The CDR3 DNA follows: TGTGCCAGCAGTTTAGGGTCTAGCAATGAGCAGTTCTTC. This codes for CASSLGSSNEQFF.

This clonotype was seen just once. V and J are TRBV4-2 and TRBJ2-7, with D tentatively TRBD2 (6 bases). The CDR3 is 16 residues long. Germline lookup yields CDR1 LGHNA and CDR2 YNFKEQ. The V gene lost 0 bases and the J gene lost 3 bases, with 15 bases spanning the gap. CDR3: CASSQEAPPGDYEQYF. Written as DNA, the CDR3 is TGTGCCAGCAGCCAAGAGGCCCCCCCGGGAGACTACGAGCAGTACTTC.

The chain recombines TRBV5-6 with TRBJ1-2, with D unclear. Germline lookup yields CDR1 SGHDT and CDR2 YYEEEE. V dropped 0 bases and J dropped 1 base, with 13 bases sitting between them. The CDR3 spans 16 residues. In DNA, the CDR3 is TGTGCCAGCAGCTTGGGGGGTTCCTTTTTTAACTATGGCTACACCTTC. Encoded protein: CASSLGGSFFNYGYTF.

The genes are TRBV19 and TRBJ2-1, with D tentatively TRBD2 (8 bases). The V and J ends lost 4 bases and 3 bases respectively, with 28 bases between them. The CDR3 is 20 amino acids. The germline V gene encodes CDR1 LNHDA and CDR2 SQIVND (reference sequence). CDR3 protein: CASSTAQGYRGAGDYNEQFF. CDR3 nucleotide sequence: TGTGCCAGTAGTACGGCCCAGGGCTACAGGGGAGCGGGAGACTACAATGAGCAGTTCTTC.

This clonotype was observed a handful of times. This chain uses TRBV4-1 with TRBJ1-1; D remains ambiguous. V was pared by 0 bases and J by 5 bases, with 13 bases between. Per the germline V gene, CDR1 is MGHRA and CDR2 is YSYEKL. The CDR3 consists of 15 residues. CDR3 loop: CASSQDRVGRTEAFF. The CDR3 DNA is TGCGCCAGCAGCCAAGATCGGGTGGGTCGGACTGAAGCTTTCTTT.

The CDR3 DNA reads as TGTGCCAGCAGTTTAAAAGGGGGCACTGAAGCTTTCTTT. It translates to CASSLKGGTEAFF. The chain uses TRBV27 and TRBJ1-1, with D perhaps matching TRBD1 (6 bases). Trimming shortened V by 2 bases and J by 4 bases, and 8 bases separated the two germline ends. This CDR3 is 13 amino acids long. CDR1 is MNHEY and CDR2 is SMNVEV in the germline V gene (reference sequence).

This clonotype has more than one count but fewer than ten. V is TRBV6-1 and J is TRBJ2-3, with TRBD2 matching 7 bases. The J segment lost 5 bases and the V segment lost 7 bases, leaving 3 bases of the junction unmatched. This CDR3 comprises 12 residues. CDR1 is MNHNS, CDR2 SASEGT, per germline. CDR3 in DNA: TGTGCCAGCACGATAGCGGGAGATACGCAGTATTTT. Translation gives CASTIAGDTQYF.

V usage is TRBV7-3 and J usage is TRBJ1-4; maybe TRBD1 (5 bases). The CDR3 covers 15 residues. Trimming took off 5 bases at V and 3 bases at J, with 13 bases between the two ends. Germline V CDR1 and CDR2: SGHTA, FQGTGA. The CDR3 here is CASSPGGGANEKLFF. The CDR3 DNA reads as TGTGCCAGCAGCCCAGGCGGGGGTGCTAATGAAAAACTGTTTTTT.